These 7 T cell receptor beta chains were all obtained from the same sample, sequenced in a study of blood T cell repertoires in COVID-19. The method was immunoSEQ multiplex PCR; TCRdb's version includes in-frame clones alone and lacks a portion of them. The profile covers 170,000 or so clones, with 70% to 90% appearing a single time and less than 3% taken by the ten largest. Sequences were obtained from peripheral blood. All receptors come from a middle-aged man with active or convalescent COVID-19.

Concerning this clone itself: This CDR3 is also generated by other DNA sequences in the sample. V gene TRBV2 combines with J gene TRBJ2-5, with 10 bases identical to TRBD1. CDR3 length: 14 amino acids. From germline, CDR1 is SNHLY and CDR2 FYNNEI. J lost 2 bases, V lost 8 bases, and 5 bases had no gene match. This CDR3 is CASYRDRGQETQYF. As DNA, the CDR3 is TGTGCCAGCTACCGGGACAGGGGTCAAGAGACCCAGTACTTC.

The chain employs TRBV5-6 and TRBJ2-1; 13 bases agree with TRBD2. This CDR3 is built from 18 residues. Germline lookup yields CDR1 SGHDT and CDR2 YYEEEE. The V and J ends lost 0 bases and 6 bases, in that order; junction bases with no gene match: 9. The chain's CDR3 is CASSLVTSGGLKPNEQFF. In DNA form, the CDR3 reads TGTGCCAGCAGCTTGGTGACTAGCGGGGGGCTCAAGCCCAATGAGCAGTTCTTC.

A remark on this clone: The DNA is omitted, as the CDR3 cannot be located on it reliably, and the CDR3 follows TCRdb's listing. The rearrangement links TRBV21-1 to TRBJ2-5; the table calls TRBD2, which could not be checked here. TRBV21-1 is marked as a pseudogene. Inclusive of both ends, the CDR3 amounts to 16 amino acids. The CDR3 protein is CASSSPWGVGAETQYF.

Notes on this clone: Other DNA sequences within the sample encode an identical CDR3. The V call is TRBV30, the J call TRBJ2-7; D is undetermined. Germline V gives CDR1 GTSNPN, CDR2 SVGIG (reference sequence). This CDR3 region has 11 residues. V shed 0 bases and J shed 7 bases, with 7 bases lying between them. The CDR3 sequence is CAWSVPGEQYF. CDR3 nucleotide sequence: TGTGCCTGGAGTGTCCCCGGGGAGCAGTACTTC.

The chain uses TRBV9 and TRBJ1-4; the D is unclear. Germline V gene sequence: CDR1 SGDLS, CDR2 YYNGEE. Trimming pared 3 bases from V and 3 bases from J, leaving 12 bases between. The CDR3 sequence is 15 residues long. The CDR3 sequence is CASSDSAAANEKLFF. The CDR3 DNA sequence: TGTGCCAGCAGCGACTCGGCGGCCGCTAATGAAAAACTGTTTTTT.

The chain links TRBV10-2 to TRBJ2-1; 10 positions match TRBD2. The V gene end was trimmed by 5 bases and the J gene end by 1 base; junction bases not matched to a gene: 5. The CDR3 has 16 amino acids. Germline V CDR1 and CDR2: WSHSY, SAAADI. DNA for the CDR3: TGCGCCAGCAGTCGAACTAGCGGGGTTTCCTACAATGAGCAGTTCTTC. This encodes CASSRTSGVSYNEQFF.

The chain is built from TRBV9 and TRBJ2-7, with 10 bases lining up with TRBD1. V trimming: 6 bases; J trimming: 5 bases; junction bases outside the gene matches: 8. CDR3 length: 14 amino acids. CDR1 SGDLS and CDR2 YYNGEE come from the germline V gene. The CDR3 here is CASNVGQGSHEQYF. The CDR3 coding sequence is TGTGCCAGCAACGTGGGACAGGGGTCCCACGAGCAGTACTTC.